A selection of T cell receptor beta chains follows, all from one sample in a study of blood T cell repertoires in COVID-19. Using immunoSEQ multiplex PCR, the repertoire was profiled, and TCRdb retains in-frame clones only, with some absent. The profile shows 55,000 to 70,000 clones, about 86% of them singletons. Sequencing input: peripheral blood. These receptors came from a man aged 50 to 60 with acute or convalescent COVID-19. Each CDR3 is given with its conserved first and last residue. Fields, in order: clone size, V gene, J gene, D gene, CDR3 DNA, CDR3 protein. The D gene is left open where the match is weak. Clone size appears in some rows only: once, few, many, or a class for an expanded clone.

-	TRBV20-1	TRBJ2-7	-	TGCAGTGCTAGTGGTCAGGCCGACCGGGGATTCGACGAGCAGTACTTC	CSASGQADRGFDEQYF
-	TRBV5-1	TRBJ1-2	-	TGCGCCAGCAGCTTGGAACCGGGGAAAGTCTATGGCTACACCTTC	CASSLEPGKVYGYTF
-	TRBV6-5	TRBJ1-1	-	TGTGCCAGCAGTTACATAGGAGACACTGAAGCTTTCTTT	CASSYIGDTEAFF
once	TRBV6-6	TRBJ1-3	-	TGTGCCAGCAGTTTCGGTGGGGCCGGCTCTGGAAACACCATATATTTT	CASSFGGAGSGNTIYF
-	TRBV12-3/TRBV12-4	TRBJ1-2	-	TGTGCCAGCAGTTTAGACAGGGTTGGCTACACCTTC	CASSLDRVGYTF
-	TRBV10-3	TRBJ1-1	-	TGTGCCATCAGTGTTCAATCGAACACTGAAGCTTTCTTT	CAISVQSNTEAFF
few	TRBV6-5	TRBJ2-1	-	TGTGCCAGCAGCATAACAGGCGATTTCTACAATGAGCAGTTCTTC	CASSITGDFYNEQFF
-	TRBV30	TRBJ1-5	-	TGTGCCTGGAGTCCTCAGAGGAATCAGCCCCAGCATTTT	CAWSPQRNQPQHF
once	TRBV19	TRBJ2-3	-	TGTGCCAGTAGTATACTGGACTACACAGATACGCAGTATTTT	CASSILDYTDTQYF
-	TRBV5-1	TRBJ2-1	TRBD2	TGCGCCAGCAGCCACGGGACTAGCGGGGGATACAATGAGCAGTTCTTC	CASSHGTSGGYNEQFF
-	TRBV2	TRBJ1-4	TRBD1	TGTGCCAGCAGTGATCTTGGGACAGGGGGCAGCGAAAAACTGTTTTTT	CASSDLGTGGSEKLFF
-	TRBV19	TRBJ1-6	-	TGTGCCAGTAAAGACAGCTATAATTCACCCCTCCACTTT	CASKDSYNSPLHF
few	TRBV10-2	TRBJ2-7	TRBD1	TGCGCCAGCAACGACAGGGGGCGCGAGCAGTACTTC	CASNDRGREQYF
-	TRBV3-1/TRBV3-2	TRBJ2-7	-	TGTGCCAGCAGCCCTGGACACGGCGTTTACGAGCAGTACTTC	CASSPGHGVYEQYF
once	TRBV19	TRBJ1-5	-	TGTGCCAGTAGCACCCAGGGTGGTCAGCCCCAGCATTTT	CASSTQGGQPQHF
-	TRBV27	TRBJ1-1	-	TGTGCCAGCAGTTTGAGCATAAGGGGTAAAGCTTTCTTT	CASSLSIRGKAFF
-	TRBV5-1	TRBJ1-2	TRBD1	TGCGCCAGCAGCATTGAGGGGGCGCAGGGAGGCTACACCTTC	CASSIEGAQGGYTF
-	TRBV30	TRBJ1-1	TRBD1	TGTGCCTGGAGTCGACAGGGTGAAGCAGCTTTCTTT	CAWSRQGEAAFF
-	TRBV6-6	TRBJ2-7	-	TGTGCCAGCAGTTACCCTCAGGGATCCGCATACGAGCAGTACTTC	CASSYPQGSAYEQYF
-	TRBV3-1/TRBV3-2	TRBJ2-1	TRBD2	TGTGCCAGCAGCCTGAGACTAGCGGGGGGGTCCTACAATGAGCAGTTCTTC	CASSLRLAGGSYNEQFF
once	TRBV13	TRBJ2-7	-	TGTGCCAGCAGCTTAGGTAGGGGAAGGCAATCAGGGCAGTACTTC	CASSLGRGRQSGQYF
-	TRBV5-1	TRBJ2-5	-	TGCGCCAGCAGCGCCTTCGTCCTGGGACAACAAGAGACCCAGTACTTC	CASSAFVLGQQETQYF
-	TRBV2	TRBJ1-3	-	TGTGCCAGCAGTGCCCGCTCTGGAAACACCATATATTTT	CASSARSGNTIYF
few	TRBV7-8	TRBJ2-7	-	TGTGCCAGCAGCCTCGGTTCTGCCTACGAGCAGTACTTC	CASSLGSAYEQYF
few	TRBV7-9	TRBJ2-1	TRBD2	TGTGCCAGCAGCCCCCCCACTAGCGCCAGCTCCTACAATGAGCAGTTCTTC	CASSPPTSASSYNEQFF
-	TRBV5-1	TRBJ2-3	-	TGCGCCAGCAGCTTGGCAACAGGAAGCACAGATACGCAGTATTTT	CASSLATGSTDTQYF
-	TRBV6-6	TRBJ1-5	TRBD1	TGTGCCAGCAGTACCTATACAGGGGGCAGGCAGCCCCAGCATTTT	CASSTYTGGRQPQHF
-	TRBV24-1	TRBJ2-2	-	TGTGCCACCAGTCGAGAAGGGGCCGGGGAGCTGTTTTTT	CATSREGAGELFF
-	TRBV25-1	TRBJ1-5	-	TGTGCCAGCAGTGAATGGGGAATTACGGGGGAGGATCAGCCCCAGCATTTT	CASSEWGITGEDQPQHF
-	TRBV7-3	TRBJ2-3	-	TGTGCCAGCAGCTTAGGACTGAGCACAGATACGCAGTATTTT	CASSLGLSTDTQYF
few	TRBV10-3	TRBJ1-2	TRBD1	TGTGCCATCAGTGAGGGACTAACAGGGGAAGTAGTTGGCTACACCTTC	CAISEGLTGEVVGYTF
-	TRBV5-1	TRBJ2-2	-	TGCGCCAGCAGCTTTGAGAGCGGACGGAACACCGGGGAGCTGTTTTTT	CASSFESGRNTGELFF
-	TRBV5-1	TRBJ2-3	-	TGCGCCAGCAGCTCCGAGGGGGGGGGTAGCACAGATACGCAGTATTTT	CASSSEGGGSTDTQYF
once	TRBV6-2/TRBV6-3	TRBJ2-1	TRBD2	TGTGCCAGCAGTTACGGGTCCGGGCGGCTAGCGGGGGGGTATGAGCAGTTCTTC	CASSYGSGRLAGGYEQFF
once	TRBV28	TRBJ1-5	TRBD1	TGTGCCAGCAGTCGACAGGGGGGAAGCAATCAGCCCCAGCATTTT	CASSRQGGSNQPQHF
-	TRBV5-1	TRBJ2-1	TRBD2	TGCGCCAGCAGCACCCGGACTAGTAAGGCCTACAATGAGCAGTTCTTC	CASSTRTSKAYNEQFF
-	TRBV9	TRBJ2-1	TRBD2	TGTGCCAGCAGCGCCCTAGCGGGGGGGTACAATGAGCAGTTCTTC	CASSALAGGYNEQFF
-	TRBV6-5	TRBJ2-1	TRBD1	TGTGCCAGCAGAGCAGGGGGCGACCACAATGAGCAGTTCTTC	CASRAGGDHNEQFF
-	TRBV19	TRBJ2-6	TRBD1	TGTGCCAGTAGTATAGACCCGACAGGGGTAAACTCTGGGGCCAACGTCCTGACTTTC	CASSIDPTGVNSGANVLTF
-	TRBV2	TRBJ1-2	TRBD1	TGTGCCAGCAGCCCGACAGGGGATCATGGCTACACCTTC	CASSPTGDHGYTF
-	TRBV6-6	TRBJ1-6	TRBD1	TGTGCCAGCAGTTACCAGAATACAGGGGGAGGATCACCCCTCCACTTT	CASSYQNTGGGSPLHF
once	TRBV7-9	TRBJ1-1	-	TGTGCCAGCAGCTGGTCGGGAACCACTGAAGCTTTCTTT	CASSWSGTTEAFF
-	TRBV19	TRBJ2-1	TRBD2	TGTGCCAGTAGTATAGATAGATCAGCGGGATTTACAACTACCCCGAGCTCCTACAATGAGCAGTTCTTC	CASSIDRSAGFTTTPSSYNEQFF
-	TRBV5-1	TRBJ2-5	-	TGCGCCAGCAGCTTCGAGGGGCAGGGGCGGACCCAGTACTTC	CASSFEGQGRTQYF
-	TRBV25-1	TRBJ2-1	-	TGTGCCAGCAGTGAATATTTGGGCAGGGAGCAGTTCTTC	CASSEYLGREQFF
-	TRBV24-1	TRBJ2-1	TRBD1	TGTGCCACCAGTGACGGACAGGGGGCTTATGATGAGCAGTTCTTC	CATSDGQGAYDEQFF
-	TRBV9	TRBJ2-1	-	TGTGCCAGCAGCGTAGCTATGAATGAGCAGTTCTTC	CASSVAMNEQFF
once	TRBV25-1	TRBJ1-4	TRBD1	TGTGCCAGCAGTGAAGACAGGGGAAGTGGAGAAAAACTGTTTTTT	CASSEDRGSGEKLFF
-	TRBV5-6	TRBJ2-7	-	TGTGCCAGCAGCCGGCTGGGGCCTACGCGGTACGAGCAGTACTTC	CASSRLGPTRYEQYF